Here is one TCR beta chain with its context. V dropped 5 bases and J dropped 6; count of bases not matched to a gene: 12. Germline CDR1 reads MNHEY; CDR2 reads SMNVEV (reference sequence). This CDR3 is 16 amino acids long. Here immunoSEQ multiplex PCR was the method, and the copy in TCRdb shows in-frame clones only, minus some. The table has about 98,000 clones, approximately 96% seen once; the top ten hold 0.2% to 0.25%. This sample is part of a study of technical replicates of blood from several donors. V is TRBV27 and J is TRBJ1-5, with 8 bases fitting TRBD1. Sample: T cells isolated from PBMCs. The TCR sequence derives from a human donor in good health. CDR3 sequence (DNA): TGTGCCAGCAGTGCCTCAGGGGGCCCTTCGACTCAGCCCCAGCATTTT. It translates to CASSASGGPSTQPQHF.